Below are 10 T cell receptor beta chains sequenced from a single sample in a study of cytomegalovirus exposure and HLA in healthy donors (dated by TCRdb to about 2017). The library was generated by the immunoSEQ multiplex PCR assay. The multiplex PCR relied on a mix of 60 forward primers for TCR Vbeta segments and 13 reverse primers for TCR Jbeta segments. The source is immuneACCESS, and TCRdb retained only in-frame sequences with V and J called. Part of the clones is not carried over; for the studies checked, unresolved V genes explain less than half of this, and the remainder is unexplained. The sample data list over 150,000 clones, and 70% to 75% of these were observed just once. About 2.9% of the sample comes from the top ten. The specimen sequenced was PBMCs. The receptors here all came from a male donor in good health and CMV-seronegative.

The CDR3 bases are TGTGCCAGCAGTTACAACCGAGTTAGCAATCAGCCCCAGCATTTT. As protein: CASSYNRVSNQPQHF. The genes are TRBV6-6 and TRBJ1-5; D is ambiguous. Trimming took 2 bases from V and 0 from J, leaving 8 bases between them. This CDR3 has 15 residues. The germline CDR1 and CDR2 sequences are MNHNY and SVGAGI (reference sequence).

The chain recombines TRBV7-9 with TRBJ2-1; tentative D call: TRBD1 (5 bases). V was pared by 5 bases and J by 4 bases, with 18 bases between. Germline CDR1 is SEHNR and CDR2 is FQNEAQ (reference sequence). The CDR3 has 16 amino acids. CDR3 region: CASSIGRDSVYNEQFF. The CDR3 bases are TGTGCCAGCAGCATAGGGCGAGACAGCGTTTACAATGAGCAGTTCTTC.

The J gene is TRBJ2-3, the V gene TRBV4-3; a weak D match, TRBD2 (5 bases). V was clipped by 0 bases and J by 6 bases, with 10 bases between them. This CDR3 spans 14 amino acids. Germline CDR1 LGHNA, CDR2 YSLEER. The CDR3 coding sequence is TGCGCCAGCAGCCAAGAATCGCGGAGGGATACGCAGTATTTT. Translating gives CASSQESRRDTQYF.

This clone has more than one count but fewer than ten. This chain connects TRBV6-5 to TRBJ1-5; tentatively, D is TRBD1 (6 bases). The CDR3 extends over 13 amino acids. Germline CDR1 reads MNHEY; CDR2 reads SVGAGI. V lost 8 bases and J lost 6, with 14 bases in between. The CDR3 reads CASRTGSSQPQHF. The CDR3 nucleotides read TGTGCCAGCCGAACAGGGTCGAGTCAGCCCCAGCATTTT.

The chain employs TRBV9 and TRBJ2-5, with TRBD2 identical over 8 bases. The J call is in doubt because the DNA end fits TRBJ2-7 better. Germline V gives CDR1 SGDLS, CDR2 YYNGEE. The CDR3 totals 15 residues. The CDR3 nucleotides are TGTGCCAGCAGCGTAGAGGCGGGGGGACCCTACGAGCAGTACTTC. This codes for CASSVEAGGPYEQYF.

A few counts support this clone. V gene TRBV10-2 combines with J gene TRBJ2-1; TRBD2 aligns across 7 bases. Germline CDR1 reads WSHSY; CDR2 reads SAAADI. The CDR3 covers 12 residues. Unmatched junction bases numbered 7, after V lost 4 bases and J lost 13 bases. The DNA for the CDR3 is TGCGCCAGCAGTGGGGTGGGGGGGGGACAGTTCTTC. Protein: CASSGVGGGQFF.

The V call is TRBV7-9, the J call TRBJ2-3, with 10 bases lining up with TRBD2. The trim removed 3 bases at V and 8 bases at J, leaving 5 bases unmatched. From germline, CDR1 is SEHNR and CDR2 FQNEAQ (reference sequence). CDR3 length equals 14 residues. The CDR3 sequence: CASSLSSGGPTQYF. For the CDR3, the DNA is TGTGCCAGCAGCTTGTCTAGCGGGGGTCCTACGCAGTATTTT. The entire variable domain, with the rest obtained from reference TRBV7-9 and TRBJ2-3, is as follows: DTGVSQNPRHKITKRGQNVTFRCDPISEHNRLYWYRQTLGQGPEFLTYFQNEAQLEKSRLLSDRFSAERPKGSFSTLEIQRTEQGDSAMYLCASSLSSGGPTQYFGPGTRLTVL.

V usage is TRBV29-1 and J usage is TRBJ2-1; TRBD2 matches 9 bases. V gave up 2 bases and J gave up 7 bases; unmatched junction bases: 6. Germline CDR1 reads SQVTM; CDR2 reads ANQGSEA. This CDR3 contains 14 residues. This CDR3 is CSVEFGLAYNEQFF. For the CDR3, the DNA is TGCAGCGTTGAATTCGGACTAGCGTATAATGAGCAGTTCTTC.

The chain employs TRBV19 and TRBJ1-5, with D perhaps TRBD1 (6 bases). This CDR3 comprises 14 residues. In germline, CDR1 is LNHDA, CDR2 SQIVND (reference sequence). V was clipped by 6 bases and J by 6 bases, with 15 bases between them. Written as DNA, the CDR3 is TGTGCCAGTAGCGACAGGTTCCGGGCTCAGCCCCAGCATTTT. Protein sequence: CASSDRFRAQPQHF.

This clone has only one observation. CDR3 bases: TGTGCCAGTAGTATAGGAGGGCTTTTTTCGGGTTATAGCAATCAGCCCCAGCATTTT. Translation: CASSIGGLFSGYSNQPQHF. This chain joins TRBV19 and TRBJ1-5, with D unclear. Germline V gives CDR1 LNHDA, CDR2 SQIVND (reference sequence). V lost 1 base and J 0 bases, leaving 19 bases between the germline ends. This CDR3 is built from 19 residues.